This paragraph reports one T cell receptor (beta chain). The sample originates from a study of cytomegalovirus exposure and HLA in healthy donors. The PCR had 60 Vbeta and 13 Jbeta primers. Profiled with immunoSEQ multiplex PCR; TCRdb holds only in-frame clones, not every one. The table shows just over 200,000 clones, with 82% occurring only once. The V gene lost 6 bases and the J gene lost 2 bases, with 9 bases spanning the gap. Germline lookup yields CDR1 SGHNT and CDR2 YENEEA. The CDR3 extends over 13 amino acids. The sample taken for sequencing was PBMCs. The rearrangement joins TRBV11-3 to TRBJ2-3; D may be TRBD2 (5 bases). The TCR was taken from a middle-aged woman in good health and CMV-seronegative. The CDR3 DNA follows: TGTGCCAGCAGGACGACTACCACAGATACGCAGTATTTT. It codes for CASRTTTTDTQYF.